Shown below are 30 T cell receptor beta chains from a single sample sequenced in a study of blood T cell repertoires in COVID-19. Sequencing used immunoSEQ multiplex PCR; TCRdb keeps in-frame clones, though not all of them. This table holds roughly 220,000 clones, around 82% found once. The sequenced material came from PBMCs or T cells enriched from blood (not recorded which). Every receptor here comes from a young man with acute COVID-19.

This clone has just one count. The chain links TRBV23-1 to TRBJ1-1; D ambiguous. TRBV23-1 is an ORF; its function is uncertain. V was trimmed by 8 bases and J by 5 bases, leaving 12 bases between them. The CDR3 consists of 12 residues. The CDR3, as DNA: TGCGCCAGCCCTCGTTATATAACTGAAGCTTTCTTT. This sequence encodes CASPRYITEAFF.

The chain carries TRBV7-9 and TRBJ2-3; TRBD2 matches 14 bases. Losses at the gene ends were 5 bases for V and 0 bases for J; bases not matched to a gene: 7. The CDR3 contains 18 residues. CDR1 is SEHNR, CDR2 FQNEAQ, per germline (reference sequence). CDR3 in DNA: TGTGCCAGCAGCCTTGGACTAGCGGGGGGATTTAGCACAGATACGCAGTATTTT. Its protein is CASSLGLAGGFSTDTQYF.

V gene TRBV5-1 combines with J gene TRBJ1-1, with TRBD1 matching 7 bases. Trimming removed 4 bases from V and 1 base from J; junction bases left unmatched: 4. The CDR3 is made up of 14 amino acids. The germline gives CDR1 SGHRS, CDR2 YFSETQ. CDR3 region: CASSPGDRNTEAFF. Written as DNA, the CDR3 is TGCGCCAGCAGCCCAGGGGACAGGAACACTGAAGCTTTCTTT.

V gene TRBV25-1 combines with J gene TRBJ2-7, with 8 bases aligning to TRBD1. Unmatched junction bases numbered 7, after V lost 6 bases and J lost 0 bases. The length of the CDR3 is 15 residues. Per the germline V gene, CDR1 is MGHDK and CDR2 is SYGVNS. Written as DNA, the CDR3 is TGTGCCAGCAGCGGGGACAGGAGAAGCTCCTACGAGCAGTACTTC. Translated: CASSGDRRSSYEQYF.

This chain's CDR3 is CASSRRASGGRRSADTQYF. The CDR3 DNA reads TGTGCCAGCAGCCGAAGGGCTAGCGGGGGGCGCCGGTCGGCAGATACGCAGTATTTT. The rearrangement joins TRBV7-9 to TRBJ2-3, with 11 bases identical to TRBD2. Per germline, CDR1 SEHNR and CDR2 FQNEAQ (reference sequence). V was pared by 5 bases and J by 4 bases, with 17 bases of the junction left unmatched. The CDR3 extends over 19 amino acids.

The rearrangement joins TRBV10-3 to TRBJ1-3; 7 bases line up with TRBD1. CDR1 is ENHRY and CDR2 is SYGVKD in the germline V gene. J was trimmed by 4 bases and V by 6 bases; bases with no gene match: 12. The CDR3 length is 16 residues. The CDR3 DNA follows: TGTGCCATCAGCCAGACAGGGTCATTAGGAGGAAACACCATATATTTT. This translates into CAISQTGSLGGNTIYF.

The rearrangement links TRBV10-2 to TRBJ2-7, with 12 positions matching TRBD2. The CDR3 consists of 14 residues. The V gene end was trimmed by 6 bases and the J gene end by 5 bases; junction bases not matched to a gene: 5. Germline CDR1 WSHSY, CDR2 SAAADI. CDR3 DNA: TGCGCCAGCAGACTAGCGGGGGGTTTGAACGAGCAGTACTTC. Translation: CASRLAGGLNEQYF.

J is TRBJ2-3 and V is TRBV5-4; no definite D call. The germline CDR1 and CDR2 sequences are SGHNT and YYREEE (reference sequence). CDR3 length equals 13 residues. The V and J ends lost 3 bases and 5 bases respectively, with 10 bases between them. CDR3 sequence: CASSSLQEDTQYF. The CDR3 bases are TGTGCCAGCAGCTCGCTCCAGGAAGATACGCAGTATTTT.

DNA of the CDR3: TGTGCCAGCAGGCTGCAGGGGGCAGGCACAGATACGCAGTATTTT. It codes for CASRLQGAGTDTQYF. V and J are TRBV7-9 and TRBJ2-3; the match to TRBD1 covers 8 bases. The CDR3 has 15 residues. From germline, CDR1 is SEHNR and CDR2 FQNEAQ (reference sequence). Trimming removed 6 bases from V and 1 base from J; junction bases left unmatched: 6.

This chain connects TRBV18 to TRBJ2-2, with 8 bases identical to TRBD1. The CDR3 loop spans 16 amino acids. The germline V gene has CDR1 KGHSH and CDR2 LQKENI. Losses at the gene ends were 3 bases for V and 3 bases for J; bases not matched to a gene: 6. CDR3: CASSPRTGMDTGELFF. In DNA, the CDR3 is TGTGCCAGCTCACCGAGGACAGGGATGGACACCGGGGAGCTGTTTTTT.

The rearrangement links TRBV2 to TRBJ1-1, with D tentatively TRBD1 (5 bases). This CDR3 contains 13 residues. Trimming stripped 7 bases from V and 11 bases from J, with 20 bases between. Germline CDR1 is SNHLY and CDR2 is FYNNEI. In DNA, the CDR3 is TGTGCCAGCACGATGACAGAGACCCTTGGGGCTTTCTTT. Translation gives CASTMTETLGAFF.

This rearrangement joins TRBV29-1 to TRBJ1-1; 11 bases align to TRBD1. Trimming removed 6 bases from V and 4 bases from J; junction bases left unmatched: 7. CDR1 SQVTM and CDR2 ANQGSEA come from the germline V gene. CDR3 length equals 14 residues. CDR3 loop: CSVDRGLLGTEAFF. The CDR3 DNA sequence: TGCAGCGTGGACAGGGGGCTATTGGGCACTGAAGCTTTCTTT. Together with reference TRBV29-1 and TRBJ1-1, the CDR3 gives the full variable domain: SAVISQKPSRDICQRGTSLTIQCQVDSQVTMMFWYRQQPGQSLTLIATANQGSEATYESGFVIDKFPISRPNLTFSTLTVSNMSPEDSSIYLCSVDRGLLGTEAFFGQGTRLTVV.

The chain is built from TRBV12-3 or TRBV12-4 and TRBJ1-5; unclear D gene. Trimming cost V 4 bases and J 5 bases, with 9 bases left between them. The CDR3 is 13 amino acids. The CDR3 DNA is TGTGCCAGCAGTTCCCCCGGGGATCAGCCCCAGCATTTT. This translates into CASSSPGDQPQHF.

The chain carries TRBV29-1 and TRBJ1-6, with D possibly matching TRBD1 (6 bases). The length of the CDR3 is 16 residues. Deletions cut 6 bases from V and 1 base from J, with 16 bases between. Germline values: CDR1 SQVTM, CDR2 ANQGSEA. The CDR3 loop reads CSVGGQGWSYNSPLHF. CDR3 coding DNA: TGCAGCGTCGGGGGGCAGGGTTGGTCCTATAATTCACCCCTCCACTTT.

This clone was seen a single time. This sequence joins TRBV30 and TRBJ1-2, with D perhaps TRBD1 (5 bases). CDR1 is GTSNPN and CDR2 is SVGIG in the germline V gene (reference sequence). Trimming took off 4 bases at V and 4 bases at J, with 10 bases between the two ends. The CDR3 consists of 12 residues. The CDR3 DNA follows: TGTGCCTGGACCCTCGACAGCTATGGCTACACCTTC. Translated: CAWTLDSYGYTF.

The chain is built from TRBV15 and TRBJ2-7, with 8 nucleotides matching TRBD1. CDR1 is LNHNV, CDR2 YYDKDF, per germline (reference sequence). Germline trimming cut 4 bases from V and 2 bases from J; bases unmatched to any gene: 4. This CDR3 is built from 14 residues. The chain's CDR3 is CATSKDRGPYEQYF. DNA for the CDR3: TGTGCCACCAGCAAAGACAGGGGTCCCTACGAGCAGTACTTC.

The V call is TRBV5-1, the J call TRBJ2-5; 13 nucleotides agree with TRBD2. There are 16 residues in the CDR3. Germline lookup yields CDR1 SGHRS and CDR2 YFSETQ. With 0 bases clipped from V and 6 bases from J, the junction kept 5 bases outside the gene matches. The CDR3 protein is CASSLVTSGGAKTQYF. The CDR3 DNA reads TGCGCCAGCAGCTTGGTCACTAGCGGGGGGGCAAAGACCCAGTACTTC.

The chain links TRBV3-1 (or the pseudogene TRBV3-2) to TRBJ2-3; D is perhaps TRBD2 (6 bases). CDR3 length: 14 amino acids. Germline CDR1 reads LGHDT; CDR2 reads YNNKEL (reference sequence). V was clipped by 1 base and J by 1 base, with 6 bases between them. As DNA, the CDR3 is TGTGCCAGCAGCCAAGCTAGCGGCACAGATACGCAGTATTTT. It codes for CASSQASGTDTQYF.

The rearrangement uses TRBV7-3 and TRBJ2-1, with TRBD2 matching over 14 bases. The junction had 10 bases not matched to a gene; V was cut back by 5 bases and J by 7 bases. The V gene's germline CDR1 is SGHTA and CDR2 FQGTGA. The CDR3 loop spans 17 amino acids. DNA of the CDR3: TGTGCCAGCAGCAAGACTAGCGGGGGGGGCCCCGGAAATGAGCAGTTCTTC. Translating it yields CASSKTSGGGPGNEQFF.

The genes are TRBV28 and TRBJ1-1; TRBD1 agrees at 7 bases. The CDR3 is 14 residues long. V gave up 2 bases and J gave up 3 bases; unmatched junction bases: 3. Germline V CDR1 and CDR2: MDHEN, SYDVKM. CDR3 residues: CASSLLRGDTEAFF. CDR3 nucleotides: TGTGCCAGCAGTTTACTCAGGGGGGACACTGAAGCTTTCTTT.

This clone was seen only once. This chain uses TRBV9 with TRBJ2-7; TRBD2 matches at 9 bases. Trimming removed 0 bases from V and 5 bases from J; junction bases left unmatched: 9. The CDR3 runs 16 residues. The germline gives CDR1 SGDLS, CDR2 YYNGEE. The CDR3 protein is CASSVEGSGGLDEQYF. The CDR3 bases are TGTGCCAGCAGCGTAGAGGGTAGCGGGGGTTTAGACGAGCAGTACTTC.

CDR3 in amino acids: CASSQGLAGMNEQFF. CDR3 DNA sequence: TGTGCCAGCAGCCAGGGACTAGCGGGGATGAATGAGCAGTTCTTC. The V call is TRBV3-1 (or the pseudogene TRBV3-2), the J call TRBJ2-1, with TRBD2 matching over 13 bases. The germline gives CDR1 LGHDT, CDR2 YNNKEL (reference sequence). V lost 3 bases, J lost 7 bases, and 3 bases stayed unmatched. This CDR3 region has 15 residues.

This clone was picked up a small number of times. The rearrangement joins TRBV6-5 to TRBJ2-1, with a possible D match to TRBD1 (5 bases). The CDR3 has 13 amino acids. The V and J ends lost 8 bases and 0 bases respectively, with 8 bases between them. Germline V gives CDR1 MNHEY, CDR2 SVGAGI. This CDR3 reads CASGGHSYNEQFF. The CDR3 DNA follows: TGTGCCAGCGGCGGACACTCCTACAATGAGCAGTTCTTC.

The rearrangement uses TRBV7-2 and TRBJ2-3; 8 nucleotides line up with TRBD2. The CDR3 length is 16 residues. V dropped 2 bases and J dropped 5; count of bases not matched to a gene: 9. The germline V gene encodes CDR1 SGHTA and CDR2 FQGNSA. DNA of the CDR3: TGTGCCAGCAGCTTACTGGCGGGGGGCGAATTAGATACGCAGTATTTT. Its protein product is CASSLLAGGELDTQYF. Complete variable domain (other parts from reference TRBV7-2 and TRBJ2-3): GAGVSQSPSNKVTEKGKDVELRCDPISGHTALYWYRQSLGQGLEFLIYFQGNSAPDKSGLPSDRFSAERTGGSVSTLTIQRTQQEDSAVYLCASSLLAGGELDTQYFGPGTRLTVL.

This chain joins TRBV25-1 and TRBJ1-1; a weak D match, TRBD1 (6 bases). Trimming took off 8 bases at V and 3 bases at J, with 13 bases between the two ends. This CDR3 is 13 amino acids long. Germline CDR1 reads MGHDK; CDR2 reads SYGVNS. DNA for the CDR3: TGTGCCAGCGCTAAAGGGACATACACTGAAGCTTTCTTT. Encoded protein: CASAKGTYTEAFF.

This clone turned up a few times. The J gene is TRBJ1-1, the V gene TRBV6-5; 7 bases align to TRBD1. The CDR3 is 15 residues long. The J segment lost 1 base and the V segment lost 0 bases, leaving 2 bases of the junction unmatched. Germline lookup yields CDR1 MNHEY and CDR2 SVGAGI. The CDR3 spells CASSYSGTANTEAFF. CDR3 sequence (DNA): TGTGCCAGCAGTTACTCGGGGACAGCGAACACTGAAGCTTTCTTT.

The rearrangement links TRBV27 to TRBJ2-7; 9 bases fit TRBD1. The ends lost 2 bases at V and 4 bases at J; junction bases unmatched: 3. Germline values: CDR1 MNHEY, CDR2 SMNVEV (reference sequence). This CDR3 is 14 amino acids long. CDR3 DNA sequence: TGTGCCAGCAGTTTACGGACAGGGGCTTACGAGCAGTACTTC. It codes for CASSLRTGAYEQYF.

This chain uses TRBV2 with TRBJ2-1; 7 nucleotides line up with TRBD2. V trimming: 1 base; J trimming: 5 bases; junction bases outside the gene matches: 8. The CDR3 consists of 16 residues. CDR1 is SNHLY, CDR2 FYNNEI, per germline. CDR3 residues: CASSEDGSRENNEQFF. The CDR3 coding sequence is TGTGCCAGCAGTGAAGATGGGTCGCGGGAGAACAATGAGCAGTTCTTC.

V is TRBV5-1 and J is TRBJ2-1; D possibly corresponds to TRBD2 (7 bases). V lost 6 bases and J lost 7, with 23 bases in between. Germline CDR1 reads SGHRS; CDR2 reads YFSETQ. CDR3 length: 16 residues. CDR3 protein: CASIRGGALGENEQFF. The CDR3 region has the DNA TGCGCCAGCATCAGAGGGGGGGCCTTAGGGGAAAATGAGCAGTTCTTC.

This chain links TRBV11-2 with TRBJ2-7; TRBD1 agrees at 9 bases. With 7 bases clipped from V and 6 bases from J, the junction kept 10 bases outside the gene matches. The germline gives CDR1 SGHAT, CDR2 FQNNGV. The CDR3 spans 14 residues. The CDR3 DNA reads TGTGCCAGCAATCCGCCCCTGACAGGGGGCGAGCAGTACTTC. It specifies CASNPPLTGGEQYF.